What follows are 21 T cell receptor beta chains derived from one specimen sequenced in a study of cytomegalovirus exposure and HLA in healthy donors. Vbeta (60) and Jbeta (13) primers were used in the PCR. Sequenced by immunoSEQ multiplex PCR; TCRdb stores in-frame clones only, minus some. The table has around 150,000 clones, about 85% seen once; the top ten hold 2% to 2.5%. The sample taken for sequencing was PBMCs. The receptors derive from a boy between 2 and 15 years old in good health and CMV-seronegative.

This clone showed up just a few times. The chain carries TRBV28 and TRBJ2-3, with 11 bases that match TRBD1. The CDR3 spans 20 residues. Germline lookup yields CDR1 MDHEN and CDR2 SYDVKM. After removal of 6 bases from V and 8 bases from J, the junction contained 25 bases not matched to a gene. The CDR3 DNA is TGTGCCAGCAGGTCAATCTCCCGGGACAGGGGGGAGGCGCACAGATTTACGCAGTATTTT. Amino acid sequence: CASRSISRDRGEAHRFTQYF.

J is TRBJ2-6 and V is TRBV28; D is undetermined. Germline loops: CDR1 MDHEN, CDR2 SYDVKM. CDR3 length equals 16 residues. Trimming left V 7 bases short and J 0 bases short, with 13 bases between. CDR3: CASTPTLGSGANVLTF. CDR3 coding DNA: TGTGCCAGCACCCCTACGCTAGGCTCTGGGGCCAACGTCCTGACTTTC.

The chain is built from TRBV9 and TRBJ1-6; 8 bases map to TRBD1. CDR3 length: 14 amino acids. The trim removed 4 bases at V and 10 bases at J, leaving 7 bases unmatched. From germline, CDR1 is SGDLS and CDR2 YYNGEE. The CDR3 nucleotides are TGTGCCAGCAGCTCACAGGACAGGGCCTCACCCCTCCACTTT. It yields the protein CASSSQDRASPLHF.

V usage is TRBV5-1 and J usage is TRBJ2-5; 9 positions agree with TRBD2. Germline CDR1 reads SGHRS; CDR2 reads YFSETQ. The length of the CDR3 is 16 residues. J gave up 7 bases and V 5 bases, and 15 bases lay outside the gene matches. The DNA for the CDR3 is TGCGCCAGCAGTTTAACAGCCGGACTAGCGTATGCGACCCAGTACTTC. Encoded protein: CASSLTAGLAYATQYF.

The V gene is TRBV5-1, the J gene TRBJ2-1; D is perhaps TRBD2 (5 bases). Germline CDR1 and CDR2: SGHRS and YFSETQ. The V gene lost 3 bases and the J gene lost 7 bases, with 17 bases spanning the gap. This CDR3 is 15 amino acids long. The DNA for the CDR3 is TGCGCCAGCAGCTCCATGTTAGCGAATGAAAATGAGCAGTTCTTC. Translation gives CASSSMLANENEQFF. The complete variable domain, with remaining parts taken from reference TRBV5-1 and TRBJ2-1, reads KAGVTQTPRYLIKTRGQQVTLSCSPISGHRSVSWYQQTPGQGLQFLFEYFSETQRNKGNFPGRFSGRQFSNSRSEMNVSTLELGDSALYLCASSSMLANENEQFFGPGTRLTVL.

This clone appeared once. The V call is TRBV5-4, the J call TRBJ2-2, with TRBD1 matching over 8 bases. From germline, CDR1 is SGHNT and CDR2 YYREEE (reference sequence). J lost 4 bases, V lost 5 bases, and 7 bases had no gene match. The CDR3 covers 15 residues. CDR3 DNA sequence: TGTGCCAGCAGTCTGGACAGGGTGATCACCGGGGAGCTGTTTTTT. Protein product: CASSLDRVITGELFF.

The chain joins TRBV29-1 to TRBJ2-3; D is uncertain. CDR1 is SQVTM and CDR2 is ANQGSEA in the germline V gene. V lost 4 bases, J lost 6 bases, and 11 bases lay in between. CDR3 length equals 12 residues. The CDR3 nucleotides read TGCAGCGTTGTCGCAGACGGGGATACGCAGTATTTT. Its translation is CSVVADGDTQYF.

The V gene is TRBV28, the J gene TRBJ2-7; D is ambiguous. The CDR3 is 13 amino acids. V was clipped by 6 bases and J by 7 bases, with 16 bases between them. The germline gives CDR1 MDHEN, CDR2 SYDVKM. CDR3 nucleotide sequence: TGTGCCAGCAGCCCCCGGGTCCGTTTAGAGCAGTACTTC. Residues: CASSPRVRLEQYF.

V usage is TRBV6-5 and J usage is TRBJ1-2, with 7 bases lining up with TRBD1. The CDR3 has 12 residues. V lost 5 bases, J lost 8 bases, and 5 bases stayed unmatched. The germline V gene has CDR1 MNHEY and CDR2 SVGAGI. The chain's CDR3 is CASSRTGEGYTF. The CDR3 bases are TGTGCCAGCAGTCGAACAGGGGAGGGCTACACCTTC.

The chain recombines TRBV15 with TRBJ2-1; 12 bases fit TRBD2. The V segment lost 0 bases and the J segment 5 bases; nucleotides outside the gene matches: 5. CDR1 LNHNV and CDR2 YYDKDF come from the germline V gene (reference sequence). The CDR3 sequence is 17 residues long. CDR3 nucleotides: TGTGCCACCAGCAGAGAATGGACTAGCGGGACTAACAATGAGCAGTTCTTC. This encodes CATSREWTSGTNNEQFF. Drawing the rest from reference TRBV15 and TRBJ2-1, the complete variable domain is DAMVIQNPRYQVTQFGKPVTLSCSQTLNHNVMYWYQQKSSQAPKLLFHYYDKDFNNEADTPDNFQSRRPNTSFCFLDIRSPGLGDTAMYLCATSREWTSGTNNEQFFGPGTRLTVL.

The chain uses TRBV7-2 and TRBJ2-7; D gene unclear. This CDR3 is 15 amino acids long. The V gene lost 3 bases and the J gene lost 3 bases, with 15 bases spanning the gap. The germline V gene has CDR1 SGHTA and CDR2 FQGNSA. The CDR3, as DNA: TGTGCCAGCAGCTTCATCCTCTCCCCAGACTACGAGCAGTACTTC. It translates to CASSFILSPDYEQYF.

Written as DNA, the CDR3 is TGTGCCAGCAGTTACTCCATCCAGGGTCGGGAGACCCAGTACTTC. Its translation: CASSYSIQGRETQYF. The V and J genes are TRBV6-6 and TRBJ2-5; D is possibly TRBD1 (5 bases). The length of the CDR3 is 15 residues. Germline CDR1 MNHNY, CDR2 SVGAGI (reference sequence). V was cut by 0 bases and J by 5 bases, with 13 bases left in between.

This clone appeared once. The rearrangement links TRBV10-3 to TRBJ2-1, with 11 bases lining up with TRBD2. The CDR3 sequence is 18 residues long. After removal of 5 bases from V and 6 bases from J, the junction contained 15 bases not matched to a gene. Germline V lookup: CDR1 ENHRY, CDR2 SYGVKD. CDR3 coding DNA: TGTGCCATCAGTATTGGGACTAGCGGCAGGTTCACCCCCAATGAGCAGTTCTTC. This gives the protein CAISIGTSGRFTPNEQFF.

This chain uses TRBV5-1 with TRBJ2-3; D ambiguous. The V end was cut by 3 bases, the J end by 5 bases, with 10 bases between. This CDR3 is 13 amino acids long. Germline CDR1 is SGHRS and CDR2 is YFSETQ. CDR3 region: CASSSTAEDTQYF. The DNA of the CDR3 is TGCGCCAGCAGCTCCACTGCCGAAGATACGCAGTATTTT.

The rearrangement joins TRBV4-3 to TRBJ2-5, with D possibly matching TRBD1 (6 bases). CDR1 and CDR2 (germline): LGHNA, YSLEER. V dropped 1 base and J dropped 11 bases, with 20 bases sitting between them. This CDR3 is built from 15 residues. Here the CDR3 reads CASSQAARGIGEQYF. The CDR3 DNA is TGCGCCAGCAGCCAAGCGGCCAGGGGAATAGGGGAGCAGTACTTC.

The chain has TRBV11-2 and TRBJ1-6, with D perhaps TRBD1 (5 bases). Trimming took off 5 bases at V and 0 bases at J, with 8 bases between the two ends. Germline CDR1 and CDR2: SGHAT and FQNNGV. CDR3 length: 15 residues. The CDR3 reads CASSDSSSYNSPLHF. CDR3 in DNA: TGTGCCAGCAGCGACAGTAGCTCCTATAATTCACCCCTCCACTTT.

This clone was observed a single time. The chain recombines TRBV6-6 with TRBJ2-3, with a possible D match to TRBD1 (5 bases). V lost 2 bases to trimming and J lost 2 bases, with 11 bases between them. The CDR3 loop spans 15 amino acids. Germline CDR1 MNHNY, CDR2 SVGAGI (reference sequence). Written as DNA, the CDR3 is TGTGCCAGCAGTTACGGCTCAGGGAACACAGATACGCAGTATTTT. This gives the protein CASSYGSGNTDTQYF.

The chain recombines TRBV6-5 with TRBJ1-2, with D possibly being TRBD1 (5 bases). Trimming left V 5 bases short and J 2 bases short, with 6 bases between. Germline CDR1 MNHEY, CDR2 SVGAGI. The CDR3 sequence is 12 residues long. DNA for the CDR3: TGTGCCAGCAGTCAGGGAAACTATGGCTACACCTTC. Translated, it gives CASSQGNYGYTF.

With respect to this clone: The junction shows a germline mismatch at one end, possibly a read error. The CDR3 region is CSSSHRGMGEKLFF. For the CDR3, the DNA is TGTTCCAGCAGCCACAGGGGAATGGGTGAAAAACTGTTTTTT. The chain has TRBV7-9 and TRBJ1-4; 7 positions match TRBD1. This CDR3 contains 14 residues. Germline loops: CDR1 SEHNR, CDR2 FQNEAQ (reference sequence).

The J gene is TRBJ1-5, the V gene TRBV28, with 9 nucleotides matching TRBD1. After removal of 3 bases from V and 4 bases from J, the junction contained 4 bases not matched to a gene. The CDR3 runs 15 residues. Germline assignment: CDR1 MDHEN and CDR2 SYDVKM. CDR3 coding DNA: TGTGCCAGCAGTTTGCGGACAGGGGTAAATCAGCCCCAGCATTTT. Its translation is CASSLRTGVNQPQHF.

This clone was seen a single time. CDR3 protein: CASTPDRDYGYTF. The CDR3 DNA reads TGTGCCAGCACCCCGGACAGGGACTATGGCTACACCTTC. The V call is TRBV6-5, the J call TRBJ1-2; 8 positions match TRBD1. CDR3 size: 13 residues. After removal of 7 bases from V and 3 bases from J, the junction contained 4 bases not matched to a gene. In germline, CDR1 is MNHEY, CDR2 SVGAGI.